Presented here are 21 T cell receptor beta chains from one specimen sequenced in a study of CD8 T cells in ankylosing spondylitis. Antigens for these TCRs are unknown. Whole-study results and caveats: One TCR beta motif, made up of under ten highly homologous variants, appeared characteristic of ankylosing spondylitis blood.

TCRdb reprocessed the 5' RACE reads with MiXCR, giving one entry per CDR3 protein. The table lists 750,000 to 850,000 distinct CDR3 sequences, 10% to 15% of them singletons. The sequenced material came from blood, either unsorted or a sorted T cell fraction (not recorded which). These receptors all stem from a male donor with ankylosing spondylitis.

V usage is TRBV4-1 and J usage is TRBJ2-2; no clear D gene. V was cut by 8 bases and J by 0 bases, with 10 bases left in between. Looked up from germline, CDR1 is MGHRA and CDR2 is YSYEKL. The CDR3 runs 14 residues. The CDR3 here is CASVAQANTGELFF. CDR3 in DNA: TGCGCCAGCGTGGCGCAAGCGAACACCGGGGAGCTGTTTTTT.

Concerning this clonotype: A read error may be the cause here, since a much bigger clone is one base away. The CDR3 region is CASSPGGRYTF. The CDR3 bases are TGTGCCAGCAGCCCCGGGGGACGCTACACCTTC. This chain links TRBV6-2 or TRBV6-3 with TRBJ1-2; perhaps TRBD1 as D (5 bases). In germline, CDR1 is MNHEY, CDR2 SVGEGT. V was pared by 6 bases and J by 9 bases, with 11 bases between. There are 11 residues in the CDR3.

The table lists this clonotype with a few counts. This chain joins TRBV20-1 and TRBJ2-3, with D hard to call. There are 13 residues in the CDR3. Germline V CDR1 and CDR2: DFQATT, SNEGSKA (reference sequence). The V gene lost 4 bases and the J gene lost 6 bases, with 14 bases spanning the gap. The CDR3 coding sequence is TGCAGTGCTACCAGCCTTCTAGGGGATACGCAGTATTTT. This codes for CSATSLLGDTQYF.

This clonotype turned up a few times. This chain links TRBV28 with TRBJ2-7; TRBD1 agrees at 10 bases. The junction had 3 bases not matched to a gene; V was cut back by 7 bases and J by 3 bases. The length of the CDR3 is 13 residues. The germline V gene encodes CDR1 MDHEN and CDR2 SYDVKM. CDR3 amino acids: CASTRTGGYEQYF. CDR3 DNA sequence: TGTGCCAGCACGCGGACAGGGGGCTACGAGCAGTACTTC.

This clonotype was detected ten times or more. The CDR3 sequence: CSVARTNNYGYTF. Here the CDR3 DNA reads TGCAGCGTTGCCAGGACAAATAACTATGGCTACACCTTC. J is TRBJ1-2 and V is TRBV29-1, with TRBD1 as a possible D gene (5 bases). From germline, CDR1 is SQVTM and CDR2 ANQGSEA. The CDR3 runs 13 residues. V lost 4 bases, J lost 1 base, and 10 bases lay in between.

V is TRBV5-5 and J is TRBJ2-3; D possibly matches TRBD1 or TRBD2 (5 bases each). From germline, CDR1 is SGHKS and CDR2 YYEKEE (reference sequence). The CDR3 extends over 14 amino acids. The germline V and J ends were trimmed by 4 bases and 4 bases, with 13 bases remaining between them. Here the CDR3 DNA reads TGTGCCAGCAGCGTGGGGGACGGATCAGATACGCAGTATTTT. This translates into CASSVGDGSDTQYF.

This clonotype has a handful of counts. The V call is TRBV24-1, the J call TRBJ1-2; no reliable D call. The CDR3 has 12 amino acids. Germline V gene data show CDR1 as KGHDR and CDR2 as SFDVKD. V was cut by 3 bases and J by 7 bases, with 8 bases left in between. In DNA form, the CDR3 reads TGTGCCACCAGTGATGCGGGTAGTGGCTACACCTTC. This gives the protein CATSDAGSGYTF.

The rearrangement uses TRBV29-1 and TRBJ1-2; 7 bases map to TRBD1. This CDR3 has 12 residues. CDR1 and CDR2 (germline): SQVTM, ANQGSEA. J was trimmed by 8 bases and V by 7 bases; bases with no gene match: 10. Here the CDR3 DNA reads TGCAGCGCAGACAGGGCGGCCGGGGGCTACACCTTC. This encodes CSADRAAGGYTF.

The chain is built from TRBV27 and TRBJ2-1, with D possibly TRBD2 on 6 matching bases. The CDR3 consists of 13 residues. Trimming removed 6 bases from V and 4 bases from J, with 10 bases in between. Germline V lookup: CDR1 MNHEY, CDR2 SMNVEV (reference sequence). The CDR3 here is CASRMTSYNEQFF. The CDR3 region has the DNA TGTGCCAGCAGAATGACTAGTTACAATGAGCAGTTCTTC.

This clonotype was observed a handful of times. The chain has TRBV11-2 and TRBJ2-2; perhaps TRBD2 as D (5 bases). This CDR3 is 16 amino acids long. The germline V gene encodes CDR1 SGHAT and CDR2 FQNNGV. Deletions cut 0 bases from V and 0 bases from J, with 8 bases between. CDR3 sequence reads: CASSLETGSNTGELFF. The CDR3 DNA sequence: TGTGCCAGCAGCTTAGAAACGGGATCGAACACCGGGGAGCTGTTTTTT. Full variable domain (missing parts from reference TRBV11-2 and TRBJ2-2): EAGVAQSPRYKIIEKRQSVAFWCNPISGHATLYWYQQILGQGPKLLIQFQNNGVVDDSQLPKDRFSAERLKGVDSTLKIQPAKLEDSAVYLCASSLETGSNTGELFFGEGSRLTVL.

The V and J genes are TRBV6-1 and TRBJ2-5; 12 nucleotides line up with TRBD2. The CDR3 runs 15 residues. The germline gives CDR1 MNHNS, CDR2 SASEGT. Trimming removed 10 bases from V and 5 bases from J; junction bases left unmatched: 11. This CDR3 reads CATKRGLAGGETQYF. As DNA, the CDR3 is TGTGCCACGAAGCGGGGGCTAGCGGGAGGGGAGACCCAGTACTTC.

This clonotype was detected ten times or more. The genes are TRBV20-1 and TRBJ2-2; no definite D call. CDR1 and CDR2 from the germline V gene are DFQATT and SNEGSKA (reference sequence). V was pared by 0 bases and J by 8 bases, with 7 bases between. There are 12 residues in the CDR3. The CDR3 DNA sequence: TGCAGTGCTAGAGACAACTCGGGGGAGCTGTTTTTT. It codes for CSARDNSGELFF.

This clonotype was seen at least ten times. The chain recombines TRBV20-1 with TRBJ1-1, with D possibly TRBD1 on 6 matching bases. The CDR3 totals 13 residues. Germline lookup yields CDR1 DFQATT and CDR2 SNEGSKA (reference sequence). The V gene lost 0 bases and the J gene lost 1 base, with 6 bases spanning the gap. The CDR3 protein is CSAREGANTEAFF. The CDR3 nucleotides read TGCAGTGCTAGAGAGGGGGCGAACACTGAAGCTTTCTTT.

This clonotype has more than one count but fewer than ten. The chain joins TRBV12-3 or TRBV12-4 to TRBJ2-7; D is undetermined. Trimming pared 5 bases from V and 1 base from J, leaving 9 bases between. The CDR3 covers 13 residues. The CDR3 sequence: CASSNQLSYEQYF. The CDR3 region has the DNA TGTGCCAGCAGTAACCAGTTATCCTACGAGCAGTACTTC.

This clonotype has just a few counts. This chain uses TRBV20-1 with TRBJ2-7; D possibly uses TRBD1 or TRBD2 (5 bases each). The CDR3 is 16 amino acids. CDR1 and CDR2 from the germline V gene are DFQATT and SNEGSKA (reference sequence). With 0 bases removed from V and 1 base from J, the gap between germline ends came to 16 bases. CDR3 DNA sequence: TGCAGTGCTAGAGATAGGACCGGGAAGGGGTCCTACGAGCAGTACTTC. Protein: CSARDRTGKGSYEQYF.

There are many counts of this clonotype. The V gene is TRBV12-3 or TRBV12-4, the J gene TRBJ2-1; D might be TRBD1 (7 bases). Trimming left V 5 bases short and J 9 bases short, with 11 bases between. The CDR3 loop spans 12 amino acids. The DNA of the CDR3 is TGTGCCAGCAGTCCTCAGGGGGGTGAGCAGTTCTTC. It yields the protein CASSPQGGEQFF.

About this clonotype itself: The junction departs from germline at one end; a sequencing error may be responsible. The chain combines TRBV7-7 with TRBJ2-5; D call uncertain. CDR3 length: 14 residues. Germline V lookup: CDR1 SSHAT, CDR2 FNYEAQ (reference sequence). In DNA, the CDR3 is TGTGCTAGCAGCCTATCTTACTCCCAAGAGACCCAGTACTTC. This translates into CASSLSYSQETQYF.

This clonotype was observed a few times. This sequence joins TRBV4-3 and TRBJ2-1; unclear D gene. The CDR3 contains 15 residues. The V end was cut by 1 base, the J end by 4 bases, with 11 bases between. CDR1 and CDR2 from the germline V gene are LGHNA and YSLEER. The DNA of the CDR3 is TGCGCCAGCAGCCAAGGGCTAGACCTATACAATGAGCAGTTCTTC. Its protein product is CASSQGLDLYNEQFF.

Only a few counts were recorded for this clonotype. V is TRBV5-4 and J is TRBJ2-3, with D perhaps TRBD1 (5 bases). Germline CDR1 and CDR2: SGHNT and YYREEE (reference sequence). There are 16 residues in the CDR3. The germline V and J ends were trimmed by 6 bases and 0 bases, with 17 bases remaining between them. The chain's CDR3 is CASIKTGGTSTDTQYF. As DNA, the CDR3 is TGTGCCAGCATTAAAACAGGCGGTACTAGCACAGATACGCAGTATTTT.

The chain carries TRBV6-1 and TRBJ2-3, with a tentative D call TRBD2 (6 bases). The V gene lost 3 bases and the J gene lost 5 bases, with 15 bases spanning the gap. This CDR3 spans 15 amino acids. Germline V gene sequence: CDR1 MNHNS, CDR2 SASEGT. CDR3 sequence (DNA): TGTGCCAGCAGTGACAGGTTTGGGGAGGTAGATACGCAGTATTTT. This translates into CASSDRFGEVDTQYF.

This clonotype has only a few counts. The chain is built from TRBV5-1 and TRBJ2-7, with no clear D. The CDR3 is 13 amino acids. Germline values: CDR1 SGHRS, CDR2 YFSETQ. V was trimmed by 0 bases and J by 1 base, leaving 5 bases between them. CDR3 DNA: TGCGCCAGCAGCTTGGAAAAGTCCTACGAGCAGTACTTC. This sequence encodes CASSLEKSYEQYF. The complete variable domain, with remaining parts taken from reference TRBV5-1 and TRBJ2-7, reads KAGVTQTPRYLIKTRGQQVTLSCSPISGHRSVSWYQQTPGQGLQFLFEYFSETQRNKGNFPGRFSGRQFSNSRSEMNVSTLELGDSALYLCASSLEKSYEQYFGPGTRLTVT.